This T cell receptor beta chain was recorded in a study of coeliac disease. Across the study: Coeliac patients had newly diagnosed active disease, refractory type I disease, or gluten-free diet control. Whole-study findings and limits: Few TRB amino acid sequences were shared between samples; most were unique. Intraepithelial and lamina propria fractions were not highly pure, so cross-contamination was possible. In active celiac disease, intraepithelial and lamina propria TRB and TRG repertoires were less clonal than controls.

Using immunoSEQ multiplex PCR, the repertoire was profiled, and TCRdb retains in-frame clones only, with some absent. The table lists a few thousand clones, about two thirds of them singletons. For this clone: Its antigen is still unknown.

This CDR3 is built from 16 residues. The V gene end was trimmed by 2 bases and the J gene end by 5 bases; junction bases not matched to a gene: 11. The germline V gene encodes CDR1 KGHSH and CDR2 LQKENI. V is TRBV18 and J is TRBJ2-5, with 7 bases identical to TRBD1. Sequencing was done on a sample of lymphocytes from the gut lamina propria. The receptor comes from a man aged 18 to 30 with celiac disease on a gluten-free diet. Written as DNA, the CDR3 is TGTGCCAGCTCACCAAGTCAGACAGGGACGGAGGAGACCCAGTACTTC. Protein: CASSPSQTGTEETQYF. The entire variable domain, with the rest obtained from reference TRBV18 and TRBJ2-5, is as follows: NAGVMQNPRHLVRRRGQEARLRCSPMKGHSHVYWYRQLPEEGLKFMVYLQKENIIDESGMPKERFSAEFPKEGPSILRIQQVVRGDSAAYFCASSPSQTGTEETQYFGPGTRLLVL.